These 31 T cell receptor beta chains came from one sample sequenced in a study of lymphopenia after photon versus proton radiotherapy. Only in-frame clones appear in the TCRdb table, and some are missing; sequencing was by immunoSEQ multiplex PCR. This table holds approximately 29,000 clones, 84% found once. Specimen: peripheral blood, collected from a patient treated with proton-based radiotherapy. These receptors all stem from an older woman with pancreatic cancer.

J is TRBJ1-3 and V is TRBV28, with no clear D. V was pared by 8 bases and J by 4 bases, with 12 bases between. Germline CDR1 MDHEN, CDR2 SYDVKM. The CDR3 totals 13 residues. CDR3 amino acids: CASLPSLGNTIYF. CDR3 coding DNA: TGTGCCAGCCTTCCCAGCCTAGGAAACACCATATATTTT.

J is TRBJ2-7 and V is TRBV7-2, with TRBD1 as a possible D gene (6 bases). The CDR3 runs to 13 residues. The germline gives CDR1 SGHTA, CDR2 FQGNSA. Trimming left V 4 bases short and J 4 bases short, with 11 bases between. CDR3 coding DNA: TGTGCCAGCAGCTCGGACAGAGTTTACGAGCAGTACTTC. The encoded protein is CASSSDRVYEQYF.

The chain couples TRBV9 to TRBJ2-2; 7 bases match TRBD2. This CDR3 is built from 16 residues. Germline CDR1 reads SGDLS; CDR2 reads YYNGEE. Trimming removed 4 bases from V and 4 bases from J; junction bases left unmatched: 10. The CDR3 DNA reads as TGTGCCAGCAGCCCCAGCCTTTCTAGCGGCACCGGGGAGCTGTTTTTT. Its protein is CASSPSLSSGTGELFF.

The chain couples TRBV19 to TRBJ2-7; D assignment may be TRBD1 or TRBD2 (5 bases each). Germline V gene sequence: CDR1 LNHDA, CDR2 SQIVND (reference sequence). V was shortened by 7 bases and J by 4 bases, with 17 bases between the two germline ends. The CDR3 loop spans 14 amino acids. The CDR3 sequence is CASTQGPKSYEQYF. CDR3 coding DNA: TGTGCCAGTACCCAGGGACCAAAAAGTTACGAGCAGTACTTC. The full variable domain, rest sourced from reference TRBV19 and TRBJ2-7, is DGGITQSPKYLFRKEGQNVTLSCEQNLNHDAMYWYRQDPGQGLRLIYYSQIVNDFQKGDIAEGYSVSREKKESFPLTVTSAQKNPTAFYLCASTQGPKSYEQYFGPGTRLTVT.

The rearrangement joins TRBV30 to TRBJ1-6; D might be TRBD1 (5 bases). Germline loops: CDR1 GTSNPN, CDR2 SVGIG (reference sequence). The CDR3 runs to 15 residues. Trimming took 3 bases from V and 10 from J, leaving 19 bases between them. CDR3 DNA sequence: TGTGCCTGGAGAAGAGCGCAGACAGTTAGCTCACCCCTCCACTTT. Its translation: CAWRRAQTVSSPLHF.

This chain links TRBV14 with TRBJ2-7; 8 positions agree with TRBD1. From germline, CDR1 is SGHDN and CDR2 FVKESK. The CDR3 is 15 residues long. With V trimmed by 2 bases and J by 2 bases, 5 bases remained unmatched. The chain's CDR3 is CASSQRRGLAYEQYF. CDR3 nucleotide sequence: TGTGCCAGCAGCCAACGCAGGGGGCTCGCCTACGAGCAGTACTTC.

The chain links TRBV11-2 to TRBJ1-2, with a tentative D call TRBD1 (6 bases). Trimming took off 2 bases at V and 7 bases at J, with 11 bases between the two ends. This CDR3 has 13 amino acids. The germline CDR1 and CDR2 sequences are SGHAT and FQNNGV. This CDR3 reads CASSLSAGAGYTF. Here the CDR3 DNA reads TGTGCCAGCAGCTTATCGGCAGGGGCTGGCTACACCTTC.

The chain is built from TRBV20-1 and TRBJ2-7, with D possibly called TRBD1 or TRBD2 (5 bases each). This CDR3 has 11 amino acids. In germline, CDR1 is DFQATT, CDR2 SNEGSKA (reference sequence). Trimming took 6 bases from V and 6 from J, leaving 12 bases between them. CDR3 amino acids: CSAPQGPEQYF. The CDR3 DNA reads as TGCAGTGCCCCCCAGGGACCCGAGCAGTACTTC.

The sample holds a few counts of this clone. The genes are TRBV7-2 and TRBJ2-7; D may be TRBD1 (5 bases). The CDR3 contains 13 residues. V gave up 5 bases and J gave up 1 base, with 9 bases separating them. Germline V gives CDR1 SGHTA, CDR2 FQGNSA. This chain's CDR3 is CASSARDSYEQYF. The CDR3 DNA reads TGTGCCAGCAGCGCCAGGGATTCCTACGAGCAGTACTTC.

CDR3 residues: CASSLLGASGPYEQYF. The CDR3 DNA sequence: TGTGCCAGCAGCTTATTGGGAGCCTCGGGGCCCTACGAGCAGTACTTC. V and J are TRBV11-1 and TRBJ2-7, with D perhaps assigned TRBD1 or TRBD2 (5 bases each). The CDR3 is made up of 16 amino acids. From germline, CDR1 is SGHAT and CDR2 FQDESV (reference sequence). V was clipped by 2 bases and J by 2 bases, with 16 bases between them.

DNA of the CDR3: TGTGCCAGCAGCCGACGGACGCCTAGCACAGATACGCAGTATTTT. It is translated as CASSRRTPSTDTQYF. This chain links TRBV5-6 with TRBJ2-3; D ambiguous. Trimming stripped 4 bases from V and 0 bases from J, with 12 bases between. The length of the CDR3 is 15 residues. Germline V CDR1 and CDR2: SGHDT, YYEEEE.

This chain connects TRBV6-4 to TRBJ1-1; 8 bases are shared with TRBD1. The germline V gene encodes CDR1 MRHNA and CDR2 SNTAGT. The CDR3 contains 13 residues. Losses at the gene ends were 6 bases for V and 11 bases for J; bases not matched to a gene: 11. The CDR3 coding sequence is TGTGCCAGCAGAAGAGAAGGACAGGGTGAGGCTTTCTTT. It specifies CASRREGQGEAFF.

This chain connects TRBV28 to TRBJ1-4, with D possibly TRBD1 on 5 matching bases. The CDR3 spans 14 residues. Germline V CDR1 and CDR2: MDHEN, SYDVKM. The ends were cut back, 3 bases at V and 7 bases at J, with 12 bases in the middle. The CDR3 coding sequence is TGTGCCAGCAGTTTTGGTGGGGACCGTGAAAAACTGTTTTTT. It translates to CASSFGGDREKLFF.

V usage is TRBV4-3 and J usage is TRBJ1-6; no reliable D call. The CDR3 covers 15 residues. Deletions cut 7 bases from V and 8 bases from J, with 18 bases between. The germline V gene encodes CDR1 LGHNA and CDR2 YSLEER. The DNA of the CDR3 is TGCGCCAGCACAACCTTGAGTCAGAGACATTCACCCCTCCACTTT. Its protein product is CASTTLSQRHSPLHF.

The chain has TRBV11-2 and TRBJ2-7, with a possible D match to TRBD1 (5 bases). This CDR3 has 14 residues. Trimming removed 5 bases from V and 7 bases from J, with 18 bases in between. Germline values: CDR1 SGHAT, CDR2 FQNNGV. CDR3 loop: CASSPRDSSREQYF. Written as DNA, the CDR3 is TGTGCCAGCAGCCCAAGAGACAGCTCTAGGGAGCAGTACTTC.

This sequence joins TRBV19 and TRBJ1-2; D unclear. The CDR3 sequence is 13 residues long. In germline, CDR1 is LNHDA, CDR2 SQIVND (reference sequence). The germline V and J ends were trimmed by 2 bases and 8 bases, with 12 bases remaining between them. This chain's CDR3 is CASSIRHKQGYTF. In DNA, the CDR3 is TGTGCCAGTAGTATACGACACAAACAAGGCTACACCTTC.

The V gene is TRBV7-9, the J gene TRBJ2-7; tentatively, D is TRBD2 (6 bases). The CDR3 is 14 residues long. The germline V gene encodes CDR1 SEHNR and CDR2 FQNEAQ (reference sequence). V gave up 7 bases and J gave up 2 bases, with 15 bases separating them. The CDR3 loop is CASNNGGLAYEQYF. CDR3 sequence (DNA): TGTGCCAGCAACAACGGGGGACTGGCCTACGAGCAGTACTTC.

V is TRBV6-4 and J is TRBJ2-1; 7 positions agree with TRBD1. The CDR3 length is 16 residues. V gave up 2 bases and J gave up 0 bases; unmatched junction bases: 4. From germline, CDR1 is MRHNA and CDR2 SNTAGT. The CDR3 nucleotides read TGTGCCAGCAGTGACCTGGGACAGAGCTCCTACAATGAGCAGTTCTTC. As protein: CASSDLGQSSYNEQFF.

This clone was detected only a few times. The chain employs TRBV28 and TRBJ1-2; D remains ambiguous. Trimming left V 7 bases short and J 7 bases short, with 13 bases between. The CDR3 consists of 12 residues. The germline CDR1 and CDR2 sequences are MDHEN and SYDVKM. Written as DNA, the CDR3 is TGTGCCAGCAAGGCGGGGATTTTTGGCTACACCTTC. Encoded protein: CASKAGIFGYTF.

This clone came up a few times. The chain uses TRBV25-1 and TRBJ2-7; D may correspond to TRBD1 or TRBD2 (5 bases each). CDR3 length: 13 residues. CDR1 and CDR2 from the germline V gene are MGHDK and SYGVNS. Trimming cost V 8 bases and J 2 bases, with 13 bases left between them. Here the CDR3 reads CASRPGTTYEQYF. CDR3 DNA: TGTGCCAGCCGCCCCGGGACCACCTACGAGCAGTACTTC.

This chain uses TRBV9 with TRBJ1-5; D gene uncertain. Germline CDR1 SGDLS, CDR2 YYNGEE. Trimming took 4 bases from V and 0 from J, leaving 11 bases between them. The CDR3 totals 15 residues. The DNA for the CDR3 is TGTGCCAGCAGCCCCTTGAGTGGTAGCAATCAGCCCCAGCATTTT. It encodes CASSPLSGSNQPQHF.

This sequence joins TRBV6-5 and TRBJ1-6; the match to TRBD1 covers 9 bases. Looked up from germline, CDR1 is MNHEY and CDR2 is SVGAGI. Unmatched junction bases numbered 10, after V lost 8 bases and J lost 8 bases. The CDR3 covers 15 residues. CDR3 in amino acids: CASGISGQGHSPLHF. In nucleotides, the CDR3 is TGTGCCAGCGGAATATCGGGACAGGGTCATTCACCCCTCCACTTT.

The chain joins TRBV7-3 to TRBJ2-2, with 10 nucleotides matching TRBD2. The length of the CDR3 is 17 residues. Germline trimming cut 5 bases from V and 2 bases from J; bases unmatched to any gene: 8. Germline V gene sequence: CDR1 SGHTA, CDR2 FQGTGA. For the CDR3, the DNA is TGTGCCAGCAGCCAAGTAGCGGGGGGACTTAACACCGGGGAGCTGTTTTTT. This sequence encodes CASSQVAGGLNTGELFF.

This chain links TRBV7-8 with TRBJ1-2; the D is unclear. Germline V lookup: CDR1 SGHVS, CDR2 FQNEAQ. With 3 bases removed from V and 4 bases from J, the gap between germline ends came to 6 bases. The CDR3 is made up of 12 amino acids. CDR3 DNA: TGTGCCAGCAGCTTTCAACCCTATGGCTACACCTTC. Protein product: CASSFQPYGYTF.

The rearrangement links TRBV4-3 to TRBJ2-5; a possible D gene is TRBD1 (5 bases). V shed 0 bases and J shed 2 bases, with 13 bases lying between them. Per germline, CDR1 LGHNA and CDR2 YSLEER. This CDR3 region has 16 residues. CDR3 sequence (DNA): TGCGCCAGCAGCCAAGATGGGGCTTCGAGACAAGAGACCCAGTACTTC. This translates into CASSQDGASRQETQYF.

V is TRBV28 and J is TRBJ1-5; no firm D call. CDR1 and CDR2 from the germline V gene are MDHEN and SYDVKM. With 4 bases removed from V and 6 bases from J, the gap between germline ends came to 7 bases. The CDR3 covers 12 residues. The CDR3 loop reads CASSSVGQPQHF. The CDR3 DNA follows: TGTGCCAGCAGTTCTGTAGGTCAGCCCCAGCATTTT.

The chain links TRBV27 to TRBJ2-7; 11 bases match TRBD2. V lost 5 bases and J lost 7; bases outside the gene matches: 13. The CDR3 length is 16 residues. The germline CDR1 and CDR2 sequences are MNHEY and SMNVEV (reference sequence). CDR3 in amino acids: CASSTLLAGVVREQYF. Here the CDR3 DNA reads TGTGCCAGCAGTACCCTACTAGCGGGAGTCGTGAGGGAGCAGTACTTC.

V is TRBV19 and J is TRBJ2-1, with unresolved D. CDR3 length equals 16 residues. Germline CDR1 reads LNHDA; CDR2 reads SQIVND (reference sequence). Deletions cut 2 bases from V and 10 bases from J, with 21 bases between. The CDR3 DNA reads TGTGCCAGTAGTATAATTCCGACCTATACTACGAAGGAGCAGTTCTTC. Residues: CASSIIPTYTTKEQFF.

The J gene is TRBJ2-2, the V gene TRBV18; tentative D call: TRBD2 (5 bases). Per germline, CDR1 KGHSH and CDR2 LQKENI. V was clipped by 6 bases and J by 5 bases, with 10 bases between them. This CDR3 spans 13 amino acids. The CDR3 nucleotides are TGTGCCAGCTCCTCGGACTTAACCGGGGAGCTGTTTTTT. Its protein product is CASSSDLTGELFF.

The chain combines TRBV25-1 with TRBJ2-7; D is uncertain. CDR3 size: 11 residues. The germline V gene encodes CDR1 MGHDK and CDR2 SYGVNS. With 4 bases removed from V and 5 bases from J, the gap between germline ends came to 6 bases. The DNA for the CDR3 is TGTGCCAGCAGTGTGCTCAACGAGCAGTACTTC. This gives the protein CASSVLNEQYF.

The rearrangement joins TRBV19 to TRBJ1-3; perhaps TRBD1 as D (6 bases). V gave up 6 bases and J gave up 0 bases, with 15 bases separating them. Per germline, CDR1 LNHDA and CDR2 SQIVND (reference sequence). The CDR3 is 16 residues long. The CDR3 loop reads CASRQVGQLSGNTIYF. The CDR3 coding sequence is TGTGCCAGTAGACAGGTCGGACAGCTCTCTGGAAACACCATATATTTT.